The 19 T cell receptor beta chains given below trace back to one sample, sequenced in a study of blood T cell repertoires in COVID-19. Data came from immunoSEQ multiplex PCR; TCRdb stores just in-frame clones and leaves some out. Of more than 200,000 clones listed, around four fifths are singletons. Sequencing was carried out using peripheral blood. Receptors originate from a middle-aged man with acute or convalescent COVID-19.

The chain uses TRBV4-2 and TRBJ2-1; 10 nucleotides match TRBD1. With V trimmed by 0 bases and J by 7 bases, 6 bases remained unmatched. The V gene's germline CDR1 is LGHNA and CDR2 YNFKEQ. CDR3 size: 16 residues. CDR3 loop: CASSQEGTGAWNEQFF. CDR3 nucleotides: TGTGCCAGCAGCCAAGAGGGGACAGGGGCTTGGAATGAGCAGTTCTTC.

The chain joins TRBV7-9 to TRBJ2-7; D might be TRBD2 (5 bases). There are 13 residues in the CDR3. Deletions cut 1 base from V and 8 bases from J, with 12 bases between. Germline lookup yields CDR1 SEHNR and CDR2 FQNEAQ (reference sequence). The CDR3 DNA reads as TGTGCCAGCAGCTTAGGGGAGTCTTACAAGCAGTACTTC. The encoded protein is CASSLGESYKQYF.

This chain connects TRBV4-3 to TRBJ1-4, with D unresolved. CDR3 length equals 15 residues. Germline CDR1 is LGHNA and CDR2 is YSLEER. Trimming took off 0 bases at V and 0 bases at J, with 5 bases between the two ends. The CDR3 nucleotides are TGCGCCAGCAGCCAAGACCGGGCAACTAATGAAAAACTGTTTTTT. It is translated as CASSQDRATNEKLFF.

V is TRBV6-2 or TRBV6-3 and J is TRBJ1-6, with 7 bases identical to TRBD1. This CDR3 contains 16 residues. With V trimmed by 6 bases and J by 5 bases, 10 bases remained unmatched. The V gene's germline CDR1 is MNHEY and CDR2 SVGEGT. The CDR3 DNA follows: TGTGCCAGCAGCCGGGACAGCGTACAGAATAATTCACCCCTCCACTTT. It translates to CASSRDSVQNNSPLHF.

The chain couples TRBV5-5 to TRBJ1-2, with 7 bases that match TRBD1. V shed 0 bases, J shed 7 bases, and the junction held 6 bases outside the gene matches. Germline-derived CDR1 and CDR2 are SGHKS and YYEKEE (reference sequence). The CDR3 loop spans 14 amino acids. Here the CDR3 reads CASSLARGARGYTF. CDR3 nucleotide sequence: TGTGCCAGCAGCTTGGCCAGGGGGGCTCGTGGCTACACCTTC.

This clone was found once. J is TRBJ1-1 and V is TRBV11-1; no clear D gene. The CDR3 is 13 residues long. Germline values: CDR1 SGHAT, CDR2 FQDESV (reference sequence). Deletions cut 2 bases from V and 3 bases from J, with 7 bases between. For the CDR3, the DNA is TGTGCCAGCAGCTTAAACAGCTACACTGAAGCTTTCTTT. Translating it yields CASSLNSYTEAFF.

In its sample, this clone was seen once. This sequence joins TRBV14 and TRBJ2-5, with 11 bases that match TRBD1. V lost 4 bases, J lost 2 bases, and 3 bases stayed unmatched. This CDR3 region has 15 residues. The germline V gene encodes CDR1 SGHDN and CDR2 FVKESK. CDR3 protein: CASSRTGGRQETQYF. The DNA for the CDR3 is TGTGCCAGCAGCCGGACAGGGGGCCGGCAAGAGACCCAGTACTTC.

This chain's CDR3 is CASSIDKLTEAFF. The CDR3 DNA sequence: TGTGCCAGTAGTATAGATAAATTGACTGAAGCTTTCTTT. The rearrangement uses TRBV19 and TRBJ1-1; D not resolved. The CDR3 loop spans 13 amino acids. Between the trimmed V and J ends, which lost 0 bases and 5 bases, there was a span of 7 bases. The germline V gene encodes CDR1 LNHDA and CDR2 SQIVND (reference sequence).

The V and J genes are TRBV6-4 and TRBJ2-3; TRBD2 matches 8 bases. Germline V CDR1 and CDR2: MRHNA, SNTAGT. V lost 0 bases, J lost 2 bases, and 1 base stayed unmatched. CDR3 size: 15 residues. The CDR3: CASSDSSGATDTQYF. In nucleotides, the CDR3 is TGTGCCAGCAGTGACTCTAGCGGGGCCACAGATACGCAGTATTTT.

CDR3 sequence: CSASGTGINNEQFF. In DNA form, the CDR3 reads TGCAGTGCTAGTGGGACAGGGATCAACAATGAGCAGTTCTTC. The chain employs TRBV20-1 and TRBJ2-1, with TRBD1 identical over 9 bases. The germline CDR1 and CDR2 sequences are DFQATT and SNEGSKA (reference sequence). The CDR3 is 14 residues long. Trimming at V came to 3 bases and at J to 5 bases, leaving 5 bases not matched to a gene.

This clone appeared a single time. The V gene is TRBV4-2, the J gene TRBJ2-3; D is uncertain. This CDR3 is 15 amino acids long. V was shortened by 1 base and J by 0 bases, with 8 bases between the two germline ends. The germline V gene encodes CDR1 LGHNA and CDR2 YNFKEQ. CDR3 region: CASSQGGSSTDTQYF. CDR3 coding DNA: TGTGCCAGCAGCCAAGGCGGTTCTAGCACAGATACGCAGTATTTT.

The J gene is TRBJ2-7, the V gene TRBV4-2, with 10 bases fitting TRBD2. Germline loops: CDR1 LGHNA, CDR2 YNFKEQ. There are 17 residues in the CDR3. V trimming: 2 bases; J trimming: 1 base; junction bases outside the gene matches: 8. The CDR3 coding sequence is TGTGCCAGCAGCCAACATCGCGGGACTAGCGAGTCCTACGAGCAGTACTTC. Translated, it gives CASSQHRGTSESYEQYF.

The J gene is TRBJ1-3, the V gene TRBV6-5; no definite D call. This CDR3 spans 13 amino acids. Germline V gives CDR1 MNHEY, CDR2 SVGAGI. Trimming stripped 8 bases from V and 3 bases from J, with 11 bases between. The CDR3 region has the DNA TGTGCCAGCGTGTTCTTAATTGGAAACACCATATATTTT. Translating it yields CASVFLIGNTIYF.

The rearrangement joins TRBV5-6 to TRBJ1-1, with D possibly being TRBD1 (5 bases). The V gene lost 6 bases and the J gene lost 1 base, with 13 bases spanning the gap. The CDR3 has 14 residues. Germline CDR1 reads SGHDT; CDR2 reads YYEEEE. The CDR3 loop is CASTGTGGNTEAFF. As DNA, the CDR3 is TGTGCCAGCACGGGGACCGGGGGGAACACTGAAGCTTTCTTT.

The chain couples TRBV18 to TRBJ2-2; maybe TRBD1 (6 bases). Germline assignment: CDR1 KGHSH and CDR2 LQKENI. CDR3 length: 13 amino acids. Trimming removed 4 bases from V and 7 bases from J, with 10 bases in between. The CDR3 DNA reads TGTGCCAGCTCACTACAGGGAGACGGGGAGCTGTTTTTT. This encodes CASSLQGDGELFF. Supplemented by reference TRBV18 and TRBJ2-2, the full variable domain reads NAGVMQNPRHLVRRRGQEARLRCSPMKGHSHVYWYRQLPEEGLKFMVYLQKENIIDESGMPKERFSAEFPKEGPSILRIQQVVRGDSAAYFCASSLQGDGELFFGEGSRLTVL.

This clone was seen just once. This chain links TRBV5-4 with TRBJ2-7; 12 positions agree with TRBD1. The germline V gene encodes CDR1 SGHNT and CDR2 YYREEE (reference sequence). The CDR3 consists of 15 residues. Trimming removed 1 base from V and 7 bases from J; junction bases left unmatched: 6. The CDR3 DNA reads TGTGCCAGCAGCTTGTGGGACAGGGGGCAGGATGAGCAGTACTTC. It codes for CASSLWDRGQDEQYF.

This rearrangement joins TRBV28 to TRBJ2-7; D is unclear. Looked up from germline, CDR1 is MDHEN and CDR2 is SYDVKM. Between the trimmed V and J ends, which lost 6 bases and 3 bases, there was a span of 9 bases. The CDR3 extends over 12 amino acids. The CDR3 nucleotides are TGTGCCAGCAGCCCCTTACTCTACGAGCAGTACTTC. It yields the protein CASSPLLYEQYF.

The chain combines TRBV5-6 with TRBJ2-1; D possibly corresponds to TRBD2 (6 bases). Per germline, CDR1 SGHDT and CDR2 YYEEEE. This CDR3 comprises 12 residues. V was cut by 4 bases and J by 8 bases, with 10 bases left in between. The CDR3 is CASSIRGDEQFF. The CDR3 bases are TGTGCCAGCAGCATCCGCGGGGATGAGCAGTTCTTC. Full variable domain (rest looked up from reference TRBV5-6 and TRBJ2-1): DAGVTQSPTHLIKTRGQQVTLRCSPKSGHDTVSWYQQALGQGPQFIFQYYEEEERQRGNFPDRFSGHQFPNYSSELNVNALLLGDSALYLCASSIRGDEQFFGPGTRLTVL.

The V and J genes are TRBV19 and TRBJ1-2, with D unclear. The length of the CDR3 is 12 residues. Germline-derived CDR1 and CDR2 are LNHDA and SQIVND (reference sequence). Trimming took 3 bases from V and 8 from J, leaving 10 bases between them. The CDR3 loop reads CASSIEGGGYTF. In DNA form, the CDR3 reads TGTGCCAGTAGTATCGAGGGCGGCGGCTACACCTTC. The full variable domain, its missing parts supplied by reference TRBV19 and TRBJ1-2, is DGGITQSPKYLFRKEGQNVTLSCEQNLNHDAMYWYRQDPGQGLRLIYYSQIVNDFQKGDIAEGYSVSREKKESFPLTVTSAQKNPTAFYLCASSIEGGGYTFGSGTRLTVV.